The next 3 T cell receptor beta chains were all read from a single sample in a study of blood T cell repertoires in COVID-19. Data came from immunoSEQ multiplex PCR; TCRdb stores just in-frame clones and leaves some out. Here the sample spans 180,000 or so clones, 85% to 90% being singletons. The specimen was peripheral blood. The receptors were sampled from a man over 45 with acute or convalescent COVID-19.

DNA of the CDR3: TGTGCCAGCAGTAAGGGACAGGGGGTAGCTGAGCAGTACGTC. Its protein product is CASSKGQGVAEQYV. This sequence joins TRBV6-2 or TRBV6-3 and TRBJ2-7; 11 bases match TRBD1. CDR3 length: 14 amino acids. The junction had 7 bases not matched to a gene; V was cut back by 5 bases and J by 7 bases. CDR1 is MNHEY and CDR2 is SVGEGT in the germline V gene.

V is TRBV28 and J is TRBJ2-7, with TRBD1 matching 7 bases. Germline values: CDR1 MDHEN, CDR2 SYDVKM. J was trimmed by 4 bases and V by 4 bases; bases with no gene match: 7. The CDR3 spans 14 residues. The CDR3 is CASSSTGTDYEQYF. CDR3 sequence (DNA): TGTGCCAGCAGTTCAACCGGGACAGATTACGAGCAGTACTTC. The entire variable domain, with the rest obtained from reference TRBV28 and TRBJ2-7, is as follows: DVKVTQSSRYLVKRTGEKVFLECVQDMDHENMFWYRQDPGLGLRLIYFSYDVKMKEKGDIPEGYSVSREKKERFSLILESASTNQTSMYLCASSSTGTDYEQYFGPGTRLTVT.

This chain connects TRBV24-1 to TRBJ2-2; no clear D gene. The ends were cut back, 1 base at V and 0 bases at J, with 8 bases in the middle. CDR1 is KGHDR and CDR2 is SFDVKD in the germline V gene. This CDR3 spans 16 amino acids. In nucleotides, the CDR3 is TGTGCCACCAGTGATTTCCCGTATTCGAACACCGGGGAGCTGTTTTTT. Translated: CATSDFPYSNTGELFF.